The present entry profiles one T cell receptor (beta chain) with its context. What it binds is not known. Researchers isolated CD4+ T cells once about eleven days of culture had elapsed. The participants, recipients of two vaccine doses, got either BNT162b2 or mRNA-1273. All vaccine recipients tested negative for nucleocapsid antibodies and had never contracted SARS-CoV-2 infection. Cultures had half their medium replaced with IL-2 medium on days 3 and 7. The CDR3 spans 18 residues. The V gene's germline CDR1 is LGHDT and CDR2 YNNKEL (reference sequence). The V and J ends lost 0 bases and 4 bases, in that order; junction bases with no gene match: 8. This sample stems from a study of vaccination effects on CD4 cells after COVID-19. Overall study context: ViraFEST used viral peptide pools to expand antigen-specific CD4+ T cells before sequencing. Peptides at roughly 10 ug/ml and IL-2 at about 9.2 IU/ml were added to more than 1.5 million PBMC per well.

Some clones are missing from TCRdb's copy, which holds only in-frame ones; the method was immunoSEQ multiplex PCR. The sample includes 43,000 or so clones, less than 85% of them seen just once. The TCR was taken from a human donor who received a COVID-19 vaccine. The chain has TRBV3-1 (or the pseudogene TRBV3-2) and TRBJ2-3, with 12 bases identical to TRBD2. The material was CD4+ T cells from PBMCs cultured without peptide, obtained after COVID-19 vaccination. The DNA for the CDR3 is TGTGCCAGCAGCCAAGATCGCGGACTAGCGGGGCTGGCAGATACGCAGTATTTT. Protein sequence: CASSQDRGLAGLADTQYF.